This record concerns one T cell receptor (beta chain) sequence. In this sample, this clonotype turned up a few times. It lacks a known antigen. No quality values exist for individual bases; no much larger clone is one base distant. The library was prepared using RT-PCR. The instrument was an Illumina HiSeq 2500. Using fastp trimming at Q25 and MiXCR clonotype assembly, TCRdb reanalyzed the public sequencing data and kept in-frame beta chains. Rows are unified per CDR3 protein, each entry keeping the most common DNA and genes. The table for this sample lists around 850,000 distinct CDR3 sequences; less than 20% of them were counted only once. Clones ranked in the top ten supply 11% of the sample. These data come from a study of response to subunit inactivated influenza vaccine (dated by TCRdb to between 2017 and 2018). Notes on the research overall: Deep quantitative T cell receptor repertoire profiling was used in the study to track responses to a trivalent subunit inactivated influenza vaccine.

General study outcomes and caveats: According to the authors, only a limited number of new T cells may be recruited by each seasonal influenza vaccination.

There are 14 amino acids in the CDR3, from cysteine to phenylalanine inclusive. Kept here is only the CDR3 DNA, which spans 42 bases and is read in frame from base 1. The germline V gene sets CDR1 to ENHRY and CDR2 to SYGVKD. V ends up 0 bases short and J 1 base short, with an unmatched junction base count of 0. The material was PBMCs from blood, obtained 5 to 6 days after vaccination. This clonotype originated in a man between 50 and 59 years old who received an inactivated influenza vaccine. Donor details come from another sample of the same person, matched by shared clones. The chain is assembled from TRBV10-3 and TRBJ2-7, with TRBD1 identical over 7 junction bases. The nucleotide sequence reads TGTGCCATCAGTGAGTCGGGACAGTCCTACGAGCAGTACTTC. Translated, this is CAISESGQSYEQYF.